A single sample gave rise to the 31 T cell receptor beta chains below, sequenced in a study of blood T cell repertoires in COVID-19. The table came from immunoSEQ multiplex PCR; TCRdb's copy has only in-frame clones and leaves some out. The sample records approximately 170,000 clones, approximately 85% being singletons. Sequencing was carried out using peripheral blood. These receptor sequences come from a man in his sixties who had recovered from COVID-19.

This clone was seen more than once but under ten times. The genes are TRBV2 and TRBJ2-5, with 9 nucleotides matching TRBD1. V lost 7 bases to trimming and J lost 3 bases; unmatched junction nucleotides: 6. The CDR3 runs 14 residues. Germline loops: CDR1 SNHLY, CDR2 FYNNEI. As DNA, the CDR3 is TGTGCCAGCATCCGGGACAGGGTAGAAGAGACCCAGTACTTC. Translated, it gives CASIRDRVEETQYF.

V gene TRBV18 combines with J gene TRBJ2-7, with 14 bases aligning to TRBD2. Trimming at V came to 4 bases and at J to 3 bases, leaving 5 bases not matched to a gene. CDR3 length: 16 residues. Germline values: CDR1 KGHSH, CDR2 LQKENI. CDR3 DNA: TGTGCCAGCTCACTGGGACTAGCGGGGGCAAACTACGAGCAGTACTTC. Its protein product is CASSLGLAGANYEQYF.

This chain links TRBV7-2 with TRBJ2-7; 8 bases align to TRBD2. Trimming at V came to 5 bases and at J to 10 bases, leaving 10 bases not matched to a gene. This CDR3 has 13 amino acids. Germline-derived CDR1 and CDR2 are SGHTA and FQGNSA. CDR3 nucleotide sequence: TGTGCCAGCAGCCGGGGTAGCGGGGCCGCACAGTACTTC. It encodes CASSRGSGAAQYF.

The chain combines TRBV3-1 (or the pseudogene TRBV3-2) with TRBJ2-1, with 9 bases lining up with TRBD2. The CDR3 spans 18 residues. After removal of 0 bases from V and 10 bases from J, the junction contained 16 bases not matched to a gene. Germline CDR1 LGHDT, CDR2 YNNKEL (reference sequence). CDR3 DNA: TGTGCCAGCAGCCAAGACCCTAGCGGGGACCTTTCTTCTGGGGAGCAGTTCTTC. Translated: CASSQDPSGDLSSGEQFF.

The chain combines TRBV7-9 with TRBJ2-3; D may be TRBD2 (6 bases). Per germline, CDR1 SEHNR and CDR2 FQNEAQ (reference sequence). The V end was cut by 0 bases, the J end by 2 bases, with 15 bases between. The CDR3 sequence is 17 residues long. The CDR3 sequence: CASSLAARGLPTDTQYF. The CDR3 region has the DNA TGTGCCAGCAGCTTAGCGGCGCGGGGCCTGCCCACAGATACGCAGTATTTT.

This chain joins TRBV3-1 (or the pseudogene TRBV3-2) and TRBJ2-5; 7 positions match TRBD1. The V gene's germline CDR1 is LGHDT and CDR2 YNNKEL (reference sequence). V dropped 4 bases and J dropped 5; count of bases not matched to a gene: 7. This CDR3 spans 14 amino acids. CDR3 region: CASSPLTGSETQYF. CDR3 in DNA: TGTGCCAGCAGCCCACTGACAGGGAGCGAGACCCAGTACTTC.

The chain carries TRBV7-8 and TRBJ1-4, with a possible D match to TRBD1 (6 bases). The V and J ends lost 5 bases and 3 bases respectively, with 13 bases between them. CDR3 size: 15 residues. Germline CDR1 SGHVS, CDR2 FQNEAQ. CDR3 residues: CASSDRGGSNEKLFF. Here the CDR3 DNA reads TGTGCCAGCAGCGATCGAGGGGGATCTAATGAAAAACTGTTTTTT.

V and J are TRBV15 and TRBJ1-1; 8 bases agree with TRBD1. V shed 0 bases and J 4 bases; nucleotides not matched to a gene: 10. Germline values: CDR1 LNHNV, CDR2 YYDKDF (reference sequence). This CDR3 contains 17 residues. CDR3 bases: TGTGCCACCAGCAGAGATATCAGTCAGGGGGCAGGCACTGAAGCTTTCTTT. This encodes CATSRDISQGAGTEAFF.

The chain combines TRBV7-9 with TRBJ2-1, with 8 bases matching TRBD2. The germline V gene has CDR1 SEHNR and CDR2 FQNEAQ (reference sequence). The CDR3 has 16 residues. Trimming at V came to 7 bases and at J to 7 bases, leaving 15 bases not matched to a gene. The CDR3 loop reads CASTPRVGGANNEQFF. The DNA for the CDR3 is TGTGCCAGCACCCCCCGGGTCGGGGGGGCCAATAATGAGCAGTTCTTC.

The chain employs TRBV6-6 and TRBJ2-3; TRBD1 matches 9 bases. After removal of 4 bases from V and 4 bases from J, the junction contained 3 bases not matched to a gene. The CDR3 is 14 amino acids. Germline CDR1 is MNHNY and CDR2 is SVGAGI (reference sequence). CDR3: CASSFRQGADTQYF. CDR3 coding DNA: TGTGCCAGCAGTTTTCGACAGGGGGCAGATACGCAGTATTTT.

V gene TRBV6-5 combines with J gene TRBJ1-6; D unclear. The germline V gene has CDR1 MNHEY and CDR2 SVGAGI. The CDR3 runs 14 residues. V lost 8 bases, J lost 8 bases, and 16 bases lay in between. DNA for the CDR3: TGTGCCAGCGGAACCACGGTACGGGATTCACCCCTCCACTTT. Translation gives CASGTTVRDSPLHF.

The V call is TRBV18, the J call TRBJ2-7; D is unclear. This CDR3 is built from 14 residues. CDR1 is KGHSH and CDR2 is LQKENI in the germline V gene. The V end lost 3 bases, the J end lost 0 bases, and 9 bases lay between the germline ends. CDR3 in DNA: TGTGCCAGCTCACCTAGCCAGAGCTCCTACGAGCAGTACTTC. Amino acid sequence: CASSPSQSSYEQYF.

This sequence joins TRBV28 and TRBJ1-1; no clear D gene. The V gene's germline CDR1 is MDHEN and CDR2 SYDVKM. Trimming cost V 8 bases and J 6 bases, with 19 bases left between them. This CDR3 is 14 amino acids long. The CDR3 loop is CASSRGGNSPEAFF. DNA for the CDR3: TGTGCCAGCTCTCGGGGAGGAAACTCCCCTGAAGCTTTCTTT. The complete variable domain, with remaining parts taken from reference TRBV28 and TRBJ1-1, reads DVKVTQSSRYLVKRTGEKVFLECVQDMDHENMFWYRQDPGLGLRLIYFSYDVKMKEKGDIPEGYSVSREKKERFSLILESASTNQTSMYLCASSRGGNSPEAFFGQGTRLTVV.

The rearrangement uses TRBV2 and TRBJ1-1; 7 nucleotides line up with TRBD1. The germline V gene encodes CDR1 SNHLY and CDR2 FYNNEI. The V gene end was trimmed by 2 bases and the J gene end by 7 bases; junction bases not matched to a gene: 1. The CDR3 runs 12 residues. CDR3 in DNA: TGTGCCAGCAGTGAACAGGGGGATGAAGCTTTCTTT. The encoded protein is CASSEQGDEAFF.

The V and J genes are TRBV10-1 and TRBJ2-7; TRBD1 matches 7 bases. Germline-derived CDR1 and CDR2 are WNHNN and SYGVQD (reference sequence). The CDR3 extends over 16 amino acids. Losses at the gene ends were 6 bases for V and 3 bases for J; bases not matched to a gene: 14. In DNA, the CDR3 is TGCGCCAGCAGGGCAGTACTGGGGACAGCTAACTACGAGCAGTACTTC. Translating it yields CASRAVLGTANYEQYF.

The chain has TRBV12-5 and TRBJ2-1; the match to TRBD1 covers 12 bases. CDR1 is LGHNT, CDR2 FRNRAP, per germline. Losses at the gene ends were 7 bases for V and 4 bases for J; bases not matched to a gene: 5. The CDR3 has 15 residues. The CDR3 loop is CASAGTGGVYNEQFF. In nucleotides, the CDR3 is TGTGCTAGTGCCGGGACAGGGGGCGTTTACAATGAGCAGTTCTTC.

This clone was detected a few times. The V call is TRBV19, the J call TRBJ2-1; tentatively, D is TRBD2 (6 bases). This CDR3 region has 15 residues. Trimming cost V 3 bases and J 6 bases, with 15 bases left between them. CDR1 LNHDA and CDR2 SQIVND come from the germline V gene (reference sequence). The CDR3: CASSIGGATFNEQFF. The CDR3, as DNA: TGTGCCAGTAGTATCGGCGGGGCAACTTTCAATGAGCAGTTCTTC.

This sequence joins TRBV19 and TRBJ2-1, with 10 bases lining up with TRBD1. CDR3 length: 15 amino acids. Germline trimming cut 10 bases from V and 9 bases from J; bases unmatched to any gene: 15. The germline V gene has CDR1 LNHDA and CDR2 SQIVND (reference sequence). The DNA for the CDR3 is TGTGCCACCCTCCCGCCGGGACAGGGGTTTGGTGAGCAGTTCTTC. Amino acids: CATLPPGQGFGEQFF.

The chain combines TRBV12-3 or TRBV12-4 with TRBJ1-5; a possible D gene is TRBD1 (5 bases). V lost 5 bases to trimming and J lost 11 bases, with 16 bases between them. The CDR3 loop spans 13 amino acids. The CDR3 loop is CASSRGGGGAQHF. Here the CDR3 DNA reads TGTGCCAGCAGTAGGGGTGGCGGCGGGGCCCAGCATTTT.

This clone was detected only a few times. V and J are TRBV5-4 and TRBJ1-1, with TRBD1 as a possible D gene (6 bases). Germline CDR1 and CDR2: SGHNT and YYREEE (reference sequence). The CDR3 runs to 16 residues. Between the trimmed V and J ends, which lost 4 bases and 0 bases, there was a span of 16 bases. The chain's CDR3 is CASSLGRGGMNTEAFF. In DNA, the CDR3 is TGTGCCAGCAGCCTGGGTAGGGGGGGCATGAACACTGAAGCTTTCTTT.

This clone was seen only a few times. The chain uses TRBV7-2 and TRBJ2-2; 8 positions agree with TRBD2. This CDR3 contains 15 residues. Germline loops: CDR1 SGHTA, CDR2 FQGNSA. V shed 2 bases, J shed 6 bases, and the junction held 5 bases outside the gene matches. This chain's CDR3 is CASSLRRGAPGELFF. The CDR3 nucleotides read TGTGCCAGCAGCTTACGGCGGGGGGCTCCCGGGGAGCTGTTTTTT.

The gene calls are TRBV5-8 and TRBJ2-3; 7 bases line up with TRBD1. Trimming cost V 3 bases and J 0 bases; bases outside gene matches: 4. This CDR3 comprises 15 residues. Germline CDR1 reads SGHTS; CDR2 reads YDEGEE. The CDR3 region has the DNA TGTGCCAGCAGCTCAAACAGGGGCAGCACAGATACGCAGTATTTT. Translation gives CASSSNRGSTDTQYF. Full variable domain (remainder filled in from reference TRBV5-8 and TRBJ2-3): EAGVTQSPTHLIKTRGQQATLRCSPISGHTSVYWYQQALGLGLQFLLWYDEGEERNRGNFPPRFSGRQFPNYSSELNVNALELEDSALYLCASSSNRGSTDTQYFGPGTRLTVL.

CDR3 loop: CATSGSSDREMHEQYF. As DNA, the CDR3 is TGTGCCACCAGCGGTTCCTCGGACAGGGAGATGCACGAGCAGTACTTC. This chain joins TRBV15 and TRBJ2-7, with 8 bases matching TRBD1. J lost 5 bases, V lost 5 bases, and 14 bases had no gene match. Germline assignment: CDR1 LNHNV and CDR2 YYDKDF (reference sequence). The CDR3 length is 16 residues.

This chain uses TRBV25-1 with TRBJ2-1, with 12 positions matching TRBD2. The V gene's germline CDR1 is MGHDK and CDR2 SYGVNS. The CDR3 spans 16 residues. V shed 7 bases and J 6 bases; nucleotides not matched to a gene: 10. CDR3 in amino acids: CASTTMKLAGGNEQFF. CDR3 coding DNA: TGTGCCAGCACCACAATGAAACTAGCGGGGGGCAATGAGCAGTTCTTC.

The chain has TRBV11-2 and TRBJ2-1; 7 bases map to TRBD2. Germline values: CDR1 SGHAT, CDR2 FQNNGV. The CDR3 has 14 amino acids. V shed 1 base, J shed 8 bases, and the junction held 5 bases outside the gene matches. CDR3 region: CASSLVWTSDEQFF. In DNA, the CDR3 is TGTGCCAGCAGCTTAGTCTGGACTAGTGATGAGCAGTTCTTC. Filled out from reference TRBV11-2 and TRBJ2-1, the complete variable domain reads EAGVAQSPRYKIIEKRQSVAFWCNPISGHATLYWYQQILGQGPKLLIQFQNNGVVDDSQLPKDRFSAERLKGVDSTLKIQPAKLEDSAVYLCASSLVWTSDEQFFGPGTRLTVL.

The chain recombines TRBV7-2 with TRBJ2-1; D possibly corresponds to TRBD1 (5 bases). Looked up from germline, CDR1 is SGHTA and CDR2 is FQGNSA. The CDR3 is 13 residues long. The V gene lost 6 bases and the J gene lost 8 bases, with 14 bases spanning the gap. The CDR3, as DNA: TGTGCCAGCAGAGGGGATGGAGCGCATGAGCAGTTCTTC. Translating it yields CASRGDGAHEQFF.

This chain uses TRBV5-4 with TRBJ2-1; 9 bases match TRBD2. Germline loops: CDR1 SGHNT, CDR2 YYREEE (reference sequence). V shed 4 bases, J shed 7 bases, and the junction held 9 bases outside the gene matches. The CDR3 length is 15 residues. As DNA, the CDR3 is TGTGCCAGCAGCCCCGGCTTAGCGGGGGTAAATGAGCAGTTCTTC. This encodes CASSPGLAGVNEQFF. The full variable domain, rest sourced from reference TRBV5-4 and TRBJ2-1, is ETGVTQSPTHLIKTRGQQVTLRCSSQSGHNTVSWYQQALGQGPQFIFQYYREEENGRGNFPPRFSGLQFPNYSSELNVNALELDDSALYLCASSPGLAGVNEQFFGPGTRLTVL.

The chain couples TRBV2 to TRBJ2-2; the match to TRBD2 covers 13 bases. Per germline, CDR1 SNHLY and CDR2 FYNNEI. Germline trimming cut 7 bases from V and 6 bases from J; bases unmatched to any gene: 5. The CDR3 totals 15 residues. CDR3 DNA sequence: TGTGCCAGCACCCCACTAGCGGGGGGGCCCGGGGAGCTGTTTTTT. Translated: CASTPLAGGPGELFF.

V gene TRBV11-2 combines with J gene TRBJ1-2, with D maybe TRBD1 (5 bases). The CDR3 contains 12 residues. Trimming removed 0 bases from V and 6 bases from J, with 5 bases in between. Germline V gene data show CDR1 as SGHAT and CDR2 as FQNNGV. The CDR3 DNA reads TGTGCCAGCAGCTTAGAAGGGGATGGCTACACCTTC. Protein product: CASSLEGDGYTF.

The rearrangement links TRBV3-1 (or the pseudogene TRBV3-2) to TRBJ1-3; TRBD1 matches 9 bases. The CDR3 contains 23 residues. Germline V CDR1 and CDR2: LGHDT, YNNKEL (reference sequence). After removal of 2 bases from V and 0 bases from J, the junction contained 23 bases not matched to a gene. CDR3 residues: CASSQTPKWGGRTGESSGNTIYF. The CDR3 region has the DNA TGTGCCAGCAGCCAAACACCGAAGTGGGGGGGCCGGACAGGGGAGAGCTCTGGAAACACCATATATTTT.

V and J are TRBV5-1 and TRBJ2-7; unclear D gene. V was pared by 3 bases and J by 5 bases, with 21 bases between. This CDR3 has 16 residues. The germline gives CDR1 SGHRS, CDR2 YFSETQ. The DNA for the CDR3 is TGCGCCAGCAGCTCGTTACACGGAGACTCCCAAGACGAGCAGTACTTC. Encoded protein: CASSSLHGDSQDEQYF.